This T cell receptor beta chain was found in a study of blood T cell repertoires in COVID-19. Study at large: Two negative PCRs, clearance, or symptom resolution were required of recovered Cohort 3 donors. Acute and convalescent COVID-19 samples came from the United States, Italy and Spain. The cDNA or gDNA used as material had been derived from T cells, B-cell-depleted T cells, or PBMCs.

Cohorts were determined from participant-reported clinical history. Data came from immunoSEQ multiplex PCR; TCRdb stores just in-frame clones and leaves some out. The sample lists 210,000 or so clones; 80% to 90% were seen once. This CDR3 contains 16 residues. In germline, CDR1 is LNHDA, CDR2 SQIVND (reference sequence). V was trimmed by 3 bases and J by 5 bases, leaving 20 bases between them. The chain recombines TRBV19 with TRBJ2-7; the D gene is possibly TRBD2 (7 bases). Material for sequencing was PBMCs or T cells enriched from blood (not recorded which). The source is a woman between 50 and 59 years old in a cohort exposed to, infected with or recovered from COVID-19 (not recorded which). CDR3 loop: CASSISSGGRRNEQYF. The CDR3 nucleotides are TGTGCCAGTAGTATCAGCTCGGGGGGCCGTAGGAACGAGCAGTACTTC.